The clone carrying this TCR beta chain was found a few times. As yet, its antigen is unknown. The length of the CDR3 is 14 residues. After removal of 6 bases from V and 1 base from J, the junction contained 8 bases not matched to a gene. CDR1 is DFQATT, CDR2 SNEGSKA, per germline (reference sequence). This entry comes from a study of identical twins. Study-wide findings and caveats: Rather than following the same donors, the conclusions depended on cross-sectional statistical analysis.

A universal primer site arose from template switching, and cDNA bore unique molecular identifiers. TCRdb analysed the 5' RACE reads with MiXCR anew, one entry per CDR3 protein. The sample comprises a few hundred thousand distinct CDR3 sequences, less than 20% of which are singletons, and more than 10% rests with the top ten. Material for sequencing was naive T cells sorted from blood. This TCR was recovered from a man aged 50 or older in good health. The chain combines TRBV20-1 with TRBJ2-5; 7 bases match TRBD1. CDR3 DNA sequence: TGCAGTGCCACACGACAGGGCTTCCAAGAGACCCAGTACTTC. Its translation is CSATRQGFQETQYF.